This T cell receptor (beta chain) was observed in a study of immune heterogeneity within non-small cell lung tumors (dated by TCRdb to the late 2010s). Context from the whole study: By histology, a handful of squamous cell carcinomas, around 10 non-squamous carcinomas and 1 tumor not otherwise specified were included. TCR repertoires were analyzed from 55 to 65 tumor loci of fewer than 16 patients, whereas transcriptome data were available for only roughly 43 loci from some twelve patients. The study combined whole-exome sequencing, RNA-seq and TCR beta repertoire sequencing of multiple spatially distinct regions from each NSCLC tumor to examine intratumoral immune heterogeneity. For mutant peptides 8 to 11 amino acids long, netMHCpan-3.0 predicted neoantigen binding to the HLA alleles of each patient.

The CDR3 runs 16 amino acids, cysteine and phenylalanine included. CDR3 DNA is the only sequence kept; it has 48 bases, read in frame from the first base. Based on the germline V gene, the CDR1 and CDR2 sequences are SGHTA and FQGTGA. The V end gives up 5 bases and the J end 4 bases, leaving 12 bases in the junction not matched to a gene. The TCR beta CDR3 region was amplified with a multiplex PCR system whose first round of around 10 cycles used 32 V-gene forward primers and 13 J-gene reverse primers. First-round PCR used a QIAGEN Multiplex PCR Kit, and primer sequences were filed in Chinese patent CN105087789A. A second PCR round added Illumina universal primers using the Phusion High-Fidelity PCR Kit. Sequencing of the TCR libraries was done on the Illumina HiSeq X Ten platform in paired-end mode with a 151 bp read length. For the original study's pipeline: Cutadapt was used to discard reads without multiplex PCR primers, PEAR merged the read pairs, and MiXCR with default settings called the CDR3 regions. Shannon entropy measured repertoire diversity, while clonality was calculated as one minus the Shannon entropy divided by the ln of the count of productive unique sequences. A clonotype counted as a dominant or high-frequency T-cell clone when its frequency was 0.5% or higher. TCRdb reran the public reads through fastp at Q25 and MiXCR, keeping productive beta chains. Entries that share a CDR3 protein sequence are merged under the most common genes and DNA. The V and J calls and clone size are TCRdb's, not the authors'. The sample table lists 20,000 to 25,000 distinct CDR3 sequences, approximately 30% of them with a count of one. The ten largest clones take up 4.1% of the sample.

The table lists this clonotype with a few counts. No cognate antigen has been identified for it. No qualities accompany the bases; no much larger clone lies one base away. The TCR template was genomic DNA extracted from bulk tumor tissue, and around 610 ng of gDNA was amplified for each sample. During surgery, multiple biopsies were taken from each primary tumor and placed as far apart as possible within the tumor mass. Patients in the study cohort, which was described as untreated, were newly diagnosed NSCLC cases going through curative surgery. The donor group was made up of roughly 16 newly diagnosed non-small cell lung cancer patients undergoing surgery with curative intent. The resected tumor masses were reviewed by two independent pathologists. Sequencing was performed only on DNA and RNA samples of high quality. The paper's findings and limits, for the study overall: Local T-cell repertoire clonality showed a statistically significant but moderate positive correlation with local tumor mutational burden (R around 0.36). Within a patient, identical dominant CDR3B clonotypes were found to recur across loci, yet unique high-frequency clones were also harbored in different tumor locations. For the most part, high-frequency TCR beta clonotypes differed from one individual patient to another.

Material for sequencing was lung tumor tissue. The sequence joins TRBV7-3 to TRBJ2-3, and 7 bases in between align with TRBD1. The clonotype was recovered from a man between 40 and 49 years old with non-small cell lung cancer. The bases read TGTGCCAGCAGCCCACTACGGACAGGAACCCCAGATACGCAGTATTTT. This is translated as CASSPLRTGTPDTQYF.